The 26 T cell receptor beta chains reported below all come from one sample, sequenced in a study of OX40 agonist ivuxolimab in advanced cancers. Assay used: immunoSEQ multiplex PCR; TCRdb lists only in-frame clones, some missing. This table holds over 60,000 clones, 82% found once. The sequences come from CD4+ or CD8+ T cells sorted from blood, collected in a trial of the OX40 agonist ivuxolimab. All receptors derive from an adult with an advanced solid tumor such as melanoma, head and neck, liver or kidney cancer.

This clone was counted only a few times. The rearrangement joins TRBV30 to TRBJ1-2; D is uncertain. Between the trimmed V and J ends, which lost 1 base and 10 bases, there was a span of 16 bases. CDR1 and CDR2 from the germline V gene are GTSNPN and SVGIG (reference sequence). The CDR3 contains 13 residues. This CDR3 reads CAWSGPERYVYTF. CDR3 nucleotides: TGTGCCTGGAGTGGTCCCGAAAGATACGTCTACACCTTC.

The gene calls are TRBV11-3 and TRBJ2-3, with D maybe TRBD1 (5 bases). Germline V gene data show CDR1 as SGHNT and CDR2 as YENEEA. This CDR3 spans 14 amino acids. Trimming removed 4 bases at V and 2 bases at J, with 10 bases between. CDR3: CASSYRGLTDTQYF. The CDR3 DNA sequence: TGTGCCAGCAGCTATAGGGGCCTCACAGATACGCAGTATTTT.

The chain carries TRBV30 and TRBJ1-4; D uncertain. The V end lost 0 bases, the J end lost 7 bases, and 9 bases lay between the germline ends. Per germline, CDR1 GTSNPN and CDR2 SVGIG (reference sequence). The CDR3 length is 13 residues. CDR3 residues: CAWSVLGGEKLFF. In nucleotides, the CDR3 is TGTGCCTGGAGTGTTTTAGGTGGTGAAAAACTGTTTTTT.

To note about this clone: This same CDR3 is encoded by further DNA sequences in the sample. V gene TRBV29-1 combines with J gene TRBJ2-5, with D possibly called TRBD1 or TRBD2 (6 bases each). Per germline, CDR1 SQVTM and CDR2 ANQGSEA. The CDR3 runs to 13 residues. Deletions cut 7 bases from V and 5 bases from J, with 17 bases between. This CDR3 is CSAEPGAGETQYF. CDR3 nucleotide sequence: TGCAGCGCAGAGCCAGGGGCGGGGGAGACCCAGTACTTC. Complete variable domain (other parts from reference TRBV29-1 and TRBJ2-5): SAVISQKPSRDICQRGTSLTIQCQVDSQVTMMFWYRQQPGQSLTLIATANQGSEATYESGFVIDKFPISRPNLTFSTLTVSNMSPEDSSIYLCSAEPGAGETQYFGPGTRLLVL.

This chain joins TRBV7-9 and TRBJ2-7; the D gene is possibly TRBD2 (5 bases). CDR3 length equals 15 residues. Germline CDR1 SEHNR, CDR2 FQNEAQ (reference sequence). Trimming cost V 1 base and J 2 bases, with 12 bases left between them. CDR3 sequence: CASSLDGSGTYEQYF. CDR3 nucleotides: TGTGCCAGCAGCTTAGATGGGAGCGGAACCTACGAGCAGTACTTC.

This clone came up a few times. V is TRBV5-8 and J is TRBJ1-6; D unclear. Germline V gives CDR1 SGHTS, CDR2 YDEGEE. The CDR3 sequence is 14 residues long. The V end lost 2 bases, the J end lost 12 bases, and 15 bases lay between the germline ends. CDR3 sequence: CASSFPWPQRPLHF. The CDR3 bases are TGTGCCAGCAGCTTTCCTTGGCCCCAAAGACCCCTCCACTTT.

This clone has only a few counts. The V and J genes are TRBV4-2 and TRBJ1-1; 8 positions agree with TRBD1. CDR1 and CDR2 (germline): LGHNA, YNFKEQ. V lost 3 bases and J lost 0; bases outside the gene matches: 0. This CDR3 is built from 14 residues. For the CDR3, the DNA is TGTGCCAGCAGCCAGGACAGGGTGAACACTGAAGCTTTCTTT. This translates into CASSQDRVNTEAFF.

V is TRBV5-4 and J is TRBJ1-4, with 9 bases aligning to TRBD1. Germline values: CDR1 SGHNT, CDR2 YYREEE (reference sequence). V lost 3 bases, J lost 5 bases, and 5 bases stayed unmatched. The CDR3 has 15 residues. CDR3 amino acids: CASSYLQGANEKLFF. DNA for the CDR3: TGTGCCAGCAGCTATCTACAGGGGGCAAATGAAAAACTGTTTTTT.

V is TRBV11-2 and J is TRBJ2-1; D perhaps matches TRBD1 (6 bases). Deletions cut 2 bases from V and 10 bases from J, with 12 bases between. Germline V gives CDR1 SGHAT, CDR2 FQNNGV. This CDR3 has 13 amino acids. Written as DNA, the CDR3 is TGTGCCAGCAGCTTAATGGGTCAGGGGGAGCAGTTCTTC. It codes for CASSLMGQGEQFF.

The V gene is TRBV6-6, the J gene TRBJ2-3; 11 bases map to TRBD2. CDR1 and CDR2 from the germline V gene are MNHNY and SVGAGI (reference sequence). V lost 6 bases to trimming and J lost 0 bases; unmatched junction nucleotides: 2. This CDR3 has 15 residues. The CDR3: CASSRLAGSTDTQYF. CDR3 DNA: TGTGCCAGCAGCCGACTAGCGGGAAGCACAGATACGCAGTATTTT.

J is TRBJ2-5 and V is TRBV7-6, with 9 bases matching TRBD2. The CDR3 consists of 17 residues. Germline V gene sequence: CDR1 SGHVS, CDR2 FNYEAQ. J lost 3 bases, V lost 1 base, and 9 bases had no gene match. The CDR3 here is CASSLDIRASGKETQYF. The CDR3 DNA reads as TGTGCCAGCAGCTTAGATATAAGGGCTAGCGGGAAAGAGACCCAGTACTTC.

V usage is TRBV11-3 and J usage is TRBJ2-1, with 9 bases that match TRBD1. The CDR3 extends over 16 amino acids. V shed 1 base and J 8 bases; nucleotides not matched to a gene: 9. The germline V gene has CDR1 SGHNT and CDR2 YENEEA. CDR3 in DNA: TGTGCCAGCAGCTTAGGGACAGGGGTGGGTAGTTATGAGCAGTTCTTC. Protein: CASSLGTGVGSYEQFF.

This clone was observed a few times. V gene TRBV5-1 combines with J gene TRBJ2-2; 11 nucleotides line up with TRBD2. The V gene end was trimmed by 2 bases and the J gene end by 0 bases; junction bases not matched to a gene: 3. The CDR3 has 17 amino acids. CDR1 and CDR2 (germline): SGHRS, YFSETQ. CDR3 loop: CASSFGLAGTNTGELFF. Here the CDR3 DNA reads TGCGCCAGCAGCTTTGGACTAGCGGGCACGAACACCGGGGAGCTGTTTTTT.

The count of this clone is one. The chain couples TRBV25-1 to TRBJ2-3; 8 positions agree with TRBD2. The CDR3 covers 16 residues. The ends lost 5 bases at V and 0 bases at J; junction bases unmatched: 7. The V gene's germline CDR1 is MGHDK and CDR2 SYGVNS. The CDR3 DNA is TGTGCCAGCAGTCAGAACACGGGGGGGAGCACAGATACGCAGTATTTT. This encodes CASSQNTGGSTDTQYF.

This clone has just a few counts. The rearrangement joins TRBV7-9 to TRBJ2-7, with D tentatively TRBD1 or TRBD2 (5 bases each). V was trimmed by 4 bases and J by 7 bases, leaving 14 bases between them. CDR1 is SEHNR, CDR2 FQNEAQ, per germline (reference sequence). The CDR3 has 13 amino acids. The CDR3 region is CASSSGPWKEQYF. The CDR3 bases are TGTGCCAGCAGCTCGGGGCCCTGGAAGGAGCAGTACTTC.

This clone was picked up a small number of times. This chain joins TRBV1 and TRBJ1-4. TRBV1 is classified as a pseudogene. The length of the CDR3 is 19 residues. The CDR3 DNA reads TGCACCAGCAGCCAAGATCAACGGCAAACTTTTGCAACTAATGAAAAACTGTTTTTT. Encoded protein: CTSSQDQRQTFATNEKLFF.

The gene calls are TRBV5-4 and TRBJ1-1, with D tentatively TRBD1 (5 bases). This CDR3 has 18 amino acids. Deletions cut 1 base from V and 1 base from J, with 20 bases between. Germline CDR1 reads SGHNT; CDR2 reads YYREEE (reference sequence). CDR3 amino acids: CASSLRAGSAGRNTEAFF. The DNA of the CDR3 is TGTGCCAGCAGCTTGAGGGCCGGGTCCGCAGGGCGGAACACTGAAGCTTTCTTT.

This chain joins TRBV4-1 and TRBJ1-5, with no clear D. V lost 0 bases and J 0 bases, leaving 3 bases between the germline ends. The CDR3 sequence is 14 residues long. Germline CDR1 is MGHRA and CDR2 is YSYEKL. The CDR3 loop is CASSQESSNQPQHF. As DNA, the CDR3 is TGCGCCAGCAGCCAAGAGAGTAGCAATCAGCCCCAGCATTTT.

The chain carries TRBV13 and TRBJ2-3, with TRBD2 matching over 10 bases. The CDR3 covers 15 residues. The germline gives CDR1 PRHDT, CDR2 FYEKMQ (reference sequence). Trimming removed 4 bases from V and 8 bases from J; junction bases left unmatched: 9. The CDR3: CASSYTSGKWGTQYF. The DNA of the CDR3 is TGTGCCAGCAGCTATACTAGCGGGAAATGGGGTACGCAGTATTTT.

J is TRBJ2-3 and V is TRBV18, with 8 bases aligning to TRBD1. The CDR3 spans 16 residues. Per the germline V gene, CDR1 is KGHSH and CDR2 is LQKENI. Trimming at V came to 4 bases and at J to 4 bases, leaving 10 bases not matched to a gene. The CDR3 reads CASSLPDRGGADTQYF. The CDR3 DNA follows: TGTGCCAGCTCACTCCCCGACAGGGGTGGTGCAGATACGCAGTATTTT.

Only one count was recorded for this clone. This chain connects TRBV6-5 to TRBJ1-1, with TRBD1 matching over 8 bases. From germline, CDR1 is MNHEY and CDR2 SVGAGI. The CDR3 sequence is 14 residues long. The V gene end was trimmed by 4 bases and the J gene end by 10 bases; junction bases not matched to a gene: 11. CDR3 loop: CASSSNRDRRTAFF. The CDR3 DNA reads as TGTGCCAGCAGTTCCAACCGGGACAGGCGGACAGCTTTCTTT.

The rearrangement uses TRBV23-1 and TRBJ1-5; no firm D call. TRBV23-1 is annotated as an ORF whose role is uncertain. The CDR3 spans 17 residues. Trimming cost V 0 bases and J 2 bases, with 14 bases left between them. The CDR3, as DNA: TGCGCCAGCAGTCAATCGCCCGCAGGTTCGGGCAATCAGCCCCAGCATTTT. Encoded protein: CASSQSPAGSGNQPQHF.

The J gene is TRBJ1-5, the V gene TRBV19, with D perhaps matching TRBD1 (6 bases). CDR3 size: 14 residues. V was clipped by 5 bases and J by 4 bases, with 12 bases between them. Germline values: CDR1 LNHDA, CDR2 SQIVND (reference sequence). CDR3 protein: CASSAHTGNQPQHF. For the CDR3, the DNA is TGTGCCAGTAGTGCCCACACAGGGAATCAGCCCCAGCATTTT.

The chain combines TRBV7-9 with TRBJ1-1; 7 nucleotides align to TRBD1. After removal of 5 bases from V and 5 bases from J, the junction contained 14 bases not matched to a gene. Germline V lookup: CDR1 SEHNR, CDR2 FQNEAQ (reference sequence). This CDR3 has 16 amino acids. The CDR3 here is CASSPGDTGVGTEAFF. For the CDR3, the DNA is TGTGCCAGCAGCCCGGGAGATACAGGGGTAGGGACTGAAGCTTTCTTT.

The chain employs TRBV15 and TRBJ2-3, with TRBD2 matching 8 bases. V lost 0 bases and J lost 2; bases outside the gene matches: 13. The germline gives CDR1 LNHNV, CDR2 YYDKDF (reference sequence). The length of the CDR3 is 19 residues. CDR3 sequence reads: CATSRDSASSGSSTDTQYF. The CDR3 DNA follows: TGTGCCACCAGCAGAGATAGCGCGTCGAGCGGGAGTTCCACAGATACGCAGTATTTT.

The chain carries TRBV5-5 and TRBJ2-7; D may be TRBD1 (6 bases). The CDR3 totals 13 residues. V dropped 2 bases and J dropped 7 bases, with 13 bases sitting between them. Germline CDR1 SGHKS, CDR2 YYEKEE (reference sequence). The CDR3 nucleotides read TGTGCCAGCAGCTTTCCAGGGGAGCGGGAGCAGTACTTC. This encodes CASSFPGEREQYF.